This T cell receptor beta chain was found in a study of blood T cell repertoires in COVID-19. Study as a whole: Material from acute and convalescent COVID-19 was sourced from the United States, Italy and Spain.

V lost 3 bases and J lost 8; bases outside the gene matches: 2. From germline, CDR1 is SGHTA and CDR2 FQGNSA. There are 14 residues in the CDR3. Measured with immunoSEQ multiplex PCR; TCRdb has only the in-frame clones, and not every one. The sample yields 150,000 to 200,000 clones, around four fifths seen once. A Seattle source enrolled patients during active infection and followed them longitudinally. Sequences were obtained from peripheral blood. This chain joins TRBV7-2 and TRBJ1-6, with 9 nucleotides matching TRBD1. This clonotype originated in a woman aged 70 to 79 with COVID-19, enrolled during active disease. The CDR3 nucleotides read TGTGCCAGCAGCTTTGGACAGGGGTATTCACCCCTCCACTTT. It translates to CASSFGQGYSPLHF.